Following are 27 T cell receptor beta chains from one sample sequenced in a study of T-cell reconstitution after alpha-beta-depleted transplantation in children. General observations from the study: By one year post-transplant, T-cell counts and diversity largely arose from T cells that were newly produced.

Using unique molecular identifiers, the investigators prepared the TCRbeta library. TCRdb reprocessed the PCR reads with MiXCR, giving one entry per CDR3 protein. Found here are around 270,000 distinct CDR3 sequences, 7.5% to 9% of them singletons; the top ten hold 9.1%. These TCRs are of unknown antigen specificity. The input for sequencing was peripheral blood, taken 360 days after TCRalphabeta/CD19-depleted stem cell transplant. The receptors stem from a female patient aged 2-15 years who had a stem cell transplant for Fanconi anemia, so the T cells may come from the graft donor.

This clonotype was observed a handful of times. The CDR3 nucleotides read TGTGCCAGCAGCCCTAGGGGCGCTAGCGGGGGGGCTGAGCAGTTCTTC. It encodes CASSPRGASGGAEQFF. V usage is TRBV7-2 and J usage is TRBJ2-1; 12 bases agree with TRBD2. V lost 5 bases to trimming and J lost 9 bases; unmatched junction nucleotides: 11. CDR1 SGHTA and CDR2 FQGNSA come from the germline V gene. The CDR3 loop spans 16 amino acids.

This clonotype was seen at least ten times. This chain links TRBV20-1 with TRBJ2-3, with D maybe TRBD2 (7 bases). The germline V gene has CDR1 DFQATT and CDR2 SNEGSKA (reference sequence). There are 14 residues in the CDR3. The V gene lost 3 bases and the J gene lost 6 bases, with 16 bases spanning the gap. The chain's CDR3 is CSARGGGQWDTQYF. CDR3 bases: TGCAGTGCTAGGGGAGGGGGTCAATGGGATACGCAGTATTTT.

This clonotype showed up many times. The V call is TRBV7-3, the J call TRBJ2-1, with D tentatively TRBD1 (5 bases). The CDR3 sequence is 17 residues long. Deletions cut 5 bases from V and 6 bases from J, with 23 bases between. Germline CDR1 reads SGHTA; CDR2 reads FQGTGA. CDR3 sequence reads: CASSRTSGIGWGNEQFF. The DNA of the CDR3 is TGTGCCAGCAGCCGAACATCAGGGATTGGGTGGGGCAATGAGCAGTTCTTC.

The rearrangement joins TRBV5-8 to TRBJ1-5; possible D gene TRBD1, 5 bases. CDR1 and CDR2 from the germline V gene are SGHTS and YDEGEE. The CDR3 sequence is 15 residues long. V gave up 1 base and J gave up 6 bases, with 14 bases separating them. Written as DNA, the CDR3 is TGTGCCAGCAGCTTGATAAGGAGGGACGGTCAGCCCCAGCATTTT. Translated, it gives CASSLIRRDGQPQHF.

The chain employs TRBV12-3 or TRBV12-4 and TRBJ2-3, with 14 positions matching TRBD2. The CDR3 contains 16 residues. V shed 4 bases and J 6 bases; nucleotides not matched to a gene: 6. The CDR3 DNA reads as TGTGCCAGCAGTTCCTGGACTAGCGGGGGGAAGGATACGCAGTATTTT. This gives the protein CASSSWTSGGKDTQYF.

This clonotype was recorded at least ten times. This chain joins TRBV19 and TRBJ2-3; TRBD2 is a possible D gene (6 bases). This CDR3 has 15 residues. CDR1 and CDR2 from the germline V gene are LNHDA and SQIVND (reference sequence). Trimming took 1 base from V and 1 from J, leaving 9 bases between them. The CDR3: CASSIGGTRTDTQYF. CDR3 nucleotide sequence: TGTGCCAGTAGTATAGGAGGGACTCGCACAGATACGCAGTATTTT.

The chain recombines TRBV9 with TRBJ2-1; 12 bases agree with TRBD2. J gave up 0 bases and V 0 bases, and 10 bases lay outside the gene matches. The CDR3 has 20 residues. The germline V gene has CDR1 SGDLS and CDR2 YYNGEE. In nucleotides, the CDR3 is TGTGCCAGCAGCGTAGTAGGGGGACTAGCGGGCCAGAGCTCCTACAATGAGCAGTTCTTC. Translation gives CASSVVGGLAGQSSYNEQFF. Supplemented by reference TRBV9 and TRBJ2-1, the full variable domain reads DSGVTQTPKHLITATGQRVTLRCSPRSGDLSVYWYQQSLDQGLQFLIQYYNGEERAKGNILERFSAQQFPDLHSELNLSSLELGDSALYFCASSVVGGLAGQSSYNEQFFGPGTRLTVL.

This clonotype was recorded many times. The V and J genes are TRBV10-3 and TRBJ2-1; 11 positions agree with TRBD2. The trim removed 0 bases at V and 10 bases at J, leaving 5 bases unmatched. The germline gives CDR1 ENHRY, CDR2 SYGVKD. This CDR3 is built from 15 residues. CDR3 DNA: TGTGCCATCAGTGAGTCCCCTAGCGGGGGGTACGAGCAGTTCTTC. Protein product: CAISESPSGGYEQFF.

This clonotype was seen a few times. This chain uses TRBV7-2 with TRBJ1-5; TRBD1 aligns across 7 bases. This CDR3 contains 15 residues. CDR1 is SGHTA and CDR2 is FQGNSA in the germline V gene. V shed 7 bases, J shed 6 bases, and the junction held 12 bases outside the gene matches. This chain's CDR3 is CASTSRDSGGQPQHF. The DNA for the CDR3 is TGTGCCAGCACATCCCGGGACAGTGGCGGTCAGCCCCAGCATTTT.

This chain links TRBV3-1 with TRBJ2-1; D gene ambiguous. Germline CDR1 reads LGHDT; CDR2 reads YNNKEL (reference sequence). Between the trimmed V and J ends, which lost 4 bases and 7 bases, there was a span of 8 bases. CDR3 size: 12 residues. The CDR3 nucleotides are TGTGCCAGCAGCCCACAGCCGAATGAGCAGTTCTTC. Protein: CASSPQPNEQFF.

This clonotype occurred many times. The chain recombines TRBV12-3 or TRBV12-4 with TRBJ1-5; 7 bases line up with TRBD1. The CDR3 is 14 amino acids. J was trimmed by 4 bases and V by 6 bases; bases with no gene match: 6. CDR3 nucleotides: TGTGCCAGCAGCTGGACAGGACTAAATCAGCCCCAGCATTTT. Translating gives CASSWTGLNQPQHF.

The chain is built from TRBV10-3 and TRBJ1-2; no firm D call. Trimming removed 8 bases from V and 4 bases from J, with 20 bases in between. The CDR3 totals 15 residues. The germline gives CDR1 ENHRY, CDR2 SYGVKD. The CDR3 DNA reads TGTGCCATCGCCTTCTTTCGGGCCCTAGGCTATGGCTACACCTTC. It specifies CAIAFFRALGYGYTF.

At least ten counts were recorded for this clonotype. The chain recombines TRBV20-1 with TRBJ2-7; D is undetermined. CDR1 and CDR2 (germline): DFQATT, SNEGSKA (reference sequence). Between the trimmed V and J ends, which lost 6 bases and 2 bases, there was a span of 11 bases. There are 12 residues in the CDR3. CDR3 amino acids: CSAGSLPYEQYF. The CDR3 DNA reads TGCAGTGCAGGCAGCCTCCCCTACGAGCAGTACTTC.

This clonotype occurred many times. The J gene is TRBJ2-7, the V gene TRBV7-9; D is unclear. The germline V gene has CDR1 SEHNR and CDR2 FQNEAQ (reference sequence). The CDR3 has 16 amino acids. V lost 0 bases and J 2 bases, leaving 14 bases between the germline ends. CDR3: CASSLAETPFTYEQYF. The CDR3 nucleotides are TGTGCCAGCAGCTTAGCGGAAACTCCCTTTACCTACGAGCAGTACTTC.

This clonotype was found many times. The rearrangement links TRBV21-1 to TRBJ1-2; no check of the table's D call, TRBD1, against the DNA was made. TRBV21-1 is designated a pseudogene. CDR3 length: 16 residues. The CDR3 region has the DNA TGTGCCAGCAGCAAGACCGGACAGCCAAGGTGCGGGGGCTACACCTTC. This translates into CASSKTGQPRCGGYTF.

This clonotype was seen ten or more times. This chain uses TRBV28 with TRBJ2-3; no clear D. Per the germline V gene, CDR1 is MDHEN and CDR2 is SYDVKM. The germline V and J ends were trimmed by 3 bases and 6 bases, with 13 bases remaining between them. The CDR3 loop spans 14 amino acids. CDR3 in amino acids: CASSLFHKSDTQYF. The CDR3 nucleotides are TGTGCCAGCAGTTTGTTCCACAAATCGGATACGCAGTATTTT. Supplemented by reference TRBV28 and TRBJ2-3, the full variable domain reads DVKVTQSSRYLVKRTGEKVFLECVQDMDHENMFWYRQDPGLGLRLIYFSYDVKMKEKGDIPEGYSVSREKKERFSLILESASTNQTSMYLCASSLFHKSDTQYFGPGTRLTVL.

In this sample, this clonotype turned up a few times. The chain carries TRBV7-6 and TRBJ1-5; D may be TRBD1 (6 bases). Germline V gene data show CDR1 as SGHVS and CDR2 as FNYEAQ. This CDR3 has 16 amino acids. V was trimmed by 1 base and J by 8 bases, leaving 18 bases between them. The CDR3 coding sequence is TGTGCCAGCAGCTTAGGCGAGAACAGGGTAGGGGAGCCCCAGCATTTT. Residues: CASSLGENRVGEPQHF.

This clonotype came up many times. This sequence joins TRBV13 and TRBJ2-1, with 9 bases identical to TRBD2. The J segment lost 7 bases and the V segment lost 3 bases, leaving 10 bases of the junction unmatched. In germline, CDR1 is PRHDT, CDR2 FYEKMQ (reference sequence). The CDR3 has 16 residues. The CDR3 DNA reads as TGTGCCAGCAGCTTGCGATTTGCTAGCGGGGAAAATGAGCAGTTCTTC. The encoded protein is CASSLRFASGENEQFF.

The sample holds a few counts of this clonotype. The CDR3 sequence: CASNYLGSGNQPQHF. CDR3 DNA: TGTGCCAGCAACTATTTGGGGTCGGGCAATCAGCCCCAGCATTTT. V usage is TRBV7-2 and J usage is TRBJ1-5; D is undetermined. V shed 7 bases and J shed 2 bases, with 15 bases lying between them. The CDR3 is 15 amino acids. Germline CDR1 and CDR2: SGHTA and FQGNSA.

This clonotype was counted between two and nine times. The CDR3 DNA follows: TGCAGTGCTAGAGACTTACCTAGCGGGAGGGCCGGGAATGAGCAGTTCTTC. Translation: CSARDLPSGRAGNEQFF. The chain combines TRBV20-1 with TRBJ2-1, with TRBD2 identical over 12 bases. V gave up 0 bases and J gave up 7 bases; unmatched junction bases: 10. Germline V gene data show CDR1 as DFQATT and CDR2 as SNEGSKA (reference sequence). The CDR3 totals 17 residues.

This clonotype was seen many times. The chain has TRBV5-1 and TRBJ2-3; perhaps TRBD1 as D (6 bases). Germline CDR1 is SGHRS and CDR2 is YFSETQ. V was shortened by 4 bases and J by 3 bases, with 12 bases between the two germline ends. The CDR3 spans 14 residues. The CDR3 loop reads CASSRPDRTDTQYF. CDR3 bases: TGCGCCAGCAGCCGACCCGACAGGACAGATACGCAGTATTTT.

Concerning this clonotype: A much larger clone differs by one base, so this may be a read error. This is likely a read error, given that the CDR3 carries no conserved phenylalanine or tryptophan at its end. The rearrangement joins TRBV5-1 to TRBJ2-5; 12 bases map to TRBD1. J was trimmed by 4 bases and V by 5 bases; bases with no gene match: 9. Per germline, CDR1 SGHRS and CDR2 YFSETQ. The CDR3 is 16 amino acids. The CDR3 sequence: CASRLPGQGAGETQYC. The CDR3 coding sequence is TGCGCCAGCAGACTTCCGGGACAGGGGGCAGGAGAGACCCAGTACTGC.

This clonotype was detected only a few times. The rearrangement joins TRBV4-2 to TRBJ2-7, with D perhaps given as TRBD1 or TRBD2 (5 bases each). The CDR3 has 15 residues. With 0 bases removed from V and 3 bases from J, the gap between germline ends came to 12 bases. Germline CDR1 and CDR2: LGHNA and YNFKEQ. The CDR3, as DNA: TGTGCCAGCAGCCAAGACACGGGACGGAGCTACGAGCAGTACTTC. Protein product: CASSQDTGRSYEQYF.

This clonotype was observed at least ten times. The chain uses TRBV5-1 and TRBJ2-1, with D perhaps matching TRBD1 (6 bases). The germline V gene encodes CDR1 SGHRS and CDR2 YFSETQ. Trimming cost V 0 bases and J 6 bases, with 13 bases left between them. The CDR3 has 15 residues. CDR3 sequence: CASSLASTGSNEQFF. CDR3 nucleotides: TGCGCCAGCAGCTTGGCCTCAACAGGGAGCAATGAGCAGTTCTTC.

About this clonotype: A much larger clone is a single base away; this may be a read error. This chain connects TRBV4-1 to TRBJ2-5; TRBD1 matches 8 bases. CDR1 is MGHRA, CDR2 YSYEKL, per germline. The CDR3 covers 14 residues. Here the CDR3 reads CASRLGTGGESQYF. The CDR3 nucleotides are TGCGCCAGCAGACTTGGGACAGGCGGAGAGAGCCAGTACTTC.

This clonotype came up many times. The chain links TRBV11-2 to TRBJ2-7, with D possibly being TRBD1 (5 bases). Germline lookup yields CDR1 SGHAT and CDR2 FQNNGV. The CDR3 runs 13 residues. Trimming cost V 1 base and J 6 bases, with 10 bases left between them. Here the CDR3 reads CASSLAPGSEQYF. The CDR3 DNA sequence: TGTGCCAGCAGCTTAGCCCCAGGGTCCGAGCAGTACTTC.

This clonotype was picked up a small number of times. Here the CDR3 reads CASSPGPGYYEQYF. The DNA of the CDR3 is TGTGCCAGCAGTCCCGGGCCAGGTTACTACGAGCAGTACTTC. The chain employs TRBV11-2 and TRBJ2-7; D not resolved. In germline, CDR1 is SGHAT, CDR2 FQNNGV. Trimming pared 6 bases from V and 3 bases from J, leaving 15 bases between. The CDR3 has 14 residues.